This entry describes one T cell receptor (beta chain). The entry originates in a study of control samples from healthy donors and cancer patients. Between the trimmed V and J ends, which lost 4 bases and 8 bases, there was a span of 15 bases. CDR3 length: 14 amino acids. From germline, CDR1 is LGHDT and CDR2 YNNKEL (reference sequence). This table comes from immunoSEQ multiplex PCR, and its TCRdb copy is limited to in-frame clones, with some not included. The sample comprises roughly 55,000 clones, around 90% of which are singletons, and approximately 3.8% rests with the top ten. The rearrangement joins TRBV3-1 (or the pseudogene TRBV3-2) to TRBJ2-1; D remains unclear. The clonotype originates from a man over 45 in good health. The sequenced material came from blood. The CDR3 nucleotides are TGTGCCAGCAGCCCTGTGGGTCTGAGCCATGAGCAGTTCTTC. Translation: CASSPVGLSHEQFF.